The 27 T cell receptor beta chains presented below share a single source sample, sequenced in a study of blood T cells in healthy people across ages. A second PCR of 7 to 11 cycles used a sample-barcoded 5' primer and a J-beta primer mix. Via MiXCR, TCRdb re-called the 5' RACE reads, giving one row per CDR3 protein. The sample carries about a million distinct CDR3 sequences, under 50% recorded once. The specimen sequenced was blood. Every receptor here comes from a man aged 30 to 45 in good health.

This clonotype was found a few times. The chain recombines TRBV4-2 with TRBJ1-2; 9 bases are a match to TRBD1. V was pared by 0 bases and J by 8 bases, with 4 bases of the junction left unmatched. Germline CDR1 and CDR2: LGHNA and YNFKEQ. This CDR3 region has 14 residues. CDR3 coding DNA: TGTGCCAGCAGCCAAGAACAGGGGGCCAGCGGCTACACCTTC. Translating gives CASSQEQGASGYTF.

This clonotype was seen ten or more times. This sequence joins TRBV6-5 and TRBJ1-4, with 7 nucleotides matching TRBD1. This CDR3 spans 14 amino acids. The germline V gene encodes CDR1 MNHEY and CDR2 SVGAGI. V gave up 6 bases and J gave up 4 bases; unmatched junction bases: 5. The CDR3, as DNA: TGTGCCAGCAGACCTACAGGGGATAATGAAAAACTGTTTTTT. Protein product: CASRPTGDNEKLFF.

This clonotype has a handful of counts. This chain uses TRBV7-2 with TRBJ2-1, with 8 positions matching TRBD2. CDR1 and CDR2 (germline): SGHTA, FQGNSA. The CDR3 consists of 14 residues. J was trimmed by 4 bases and V by 8 bases; bases with no gene match: 7. The CDR3 DNA follows: TGTGCCAGCGCCCGGGGGGGGCCGTACAATGAGCAGTTCTTC. This codes for CASARGGPYNEQFF.

The chain recombines TRBV3-1 with TRBJ2-7; weak D call: TRBD1 (6 bases). The germline CDR1 and CDR2 sequences are LGHDT and YNNKEL (reference sequence). The CDR3 sequence is 14 residues long. The V gene lost 1 base and the J gene lost 5 bases, with 12 bases spanning the gap. CDR3 in DNA: TGTGCCAGCAGCCAAGCCAACAGGGCCAACGAGCAGTACTTC. Amino acid sequence: CASSQANRANEQYF.

The rearrangement links TRBV5-1 to TRBJ2-1; 10 positions match TRBD1. CDR1 is SGHRS, CDR2 YFSETQ, per germline. The V segment lost 4 bases and the J segment 9 bases; nucleotides outside the gene matches: 7. The CDR3 is 14 amino acids. DNA for the CDR3: TGCGCCAGCAGCATCCGGGACAGGGGCGGTGAGCAGTTCTTC. Protein product: CASSIRDRGGEQFF.

The chain employs TRBV3-1 and TRBJ2-5; D is undetermined. The CDR3 has 15 residues. Trimming cost V 1 base and J 2 bases, with 11 bases left between them. Per germline, CDR1 LGHDT and CDR2 YNNKEL (reference sequence). The CDR3 nucleotides are TGTGCCAGCAGCCAAGCGACGACGAGGCAAGAGACCCAGTACTTC. It is translated as CASSQATTRQETQYF.

The table lists this clonotype with a few counts. The V call is TRBV28, the J call TRBJ2-1; 12 bases map to TRBD1. The CDR3 is made up of 17 amino acids. The V segment lost 1 base and the J segment 7 bases; nucleotides outside the gene matches: 8. Germline V gene data show CDR1 as MDHEN and CDR2 as SYDVKM. As DNA, the CDR3 is TGTGCCAGCAGTTTATTATCCGGGACAGGGGGCCGTAATGAGCAGTTCTTC. Protein product: CASSLLSGTGGRNEQFF. Drawing the rest from reference TRBV28 and TRBJ2-1, the complete variable domain is DVKVTQSSRYLVKRTGEKVFLECVQDMDHENMFWYRQDPGLGLRLIYFSYDVKMKEKGDIPEGYSVSREKKERFSLILESASTNQTSMYLCASSLLSGTGGRNEQFFGPGTRLTVL.

Note on this clonotype: Without the conserved terminal phenylalanine or tryptophan, this CDR3 likely stems from a read error. J is TRBJ2-5 and V is TRBV20-1, with 8 positions matching TRBD1. The CDR3 runs to 15 residues. V was pared by 1 base and J by 4 bases, with 8 bases of the junction left unmatched. Germline loops: CDR1 DFQATT, CDR2 SNEGSKA (reference sequence). CDR3 nucleotide sequence: TGCAGTGCTAGAGCCCGGACAGGGTCCGGAGAGACCCAGTACCTC. This encodes CSARARTGSGETQYL.

This clonotype was seen only a few times. CDR3 residues: CSGSTVGTEAFF. The DNA of the CDR3 is TGCAGTGGGAGCACGGTAGGCACTGAAGCTTTCTTT. The chain recombines TRBV20-1 with TRBJ1-1; D remains ambiguous. Germline CDR1 and CDR2: DFQATT and SNEGSKA (reference sequence). The CDR3 covers 12 residues. V lost 7 bases to trimming and J lost 4 bases, with 13 bases between them.

The chain recombines TRBV6-5 with TRBJ2-7; D is unresolved. The DNA end favors TRBJ2-5, so the J call may be wrong. The CDR3 spans 13 residues. The germline V gene encodes CDR1 MNHEY and CDR2 SVGAGI. This chain's CDR3 is CASSYGPLETQYF. The CDR3 DNA sequence: TGTGCCAGCAGTTACGGTCCCCTCGAGACCCAGTACTTC.

A few counts support this clonotype. The chain employs TRBV6-2 or TRBV6-3 and TRBJ2-3, with no clear D. The CDR3 loop spans 17 amino acids. Germline V gives CDR1 MNHEY, CDR2 SVGEGT. The V end lost 6 bases, the J end lost 1 base, and 20 bases lay between the germline ends. DNA for the CDR3: TGTGCCAGCAGCTATCCGGGCCCCCTCCTCGGCACAGATACGCAGTATTTT. Translating gives CASSYPGPLLGTDTQYF.

CDR3 amino acids: CATGRGNNQPQHF. The CDR3 DNA reads as TGTGCCACCGGGAGGGGAAACAATCAGCCCCAGCATTTT. The gene calls are TRBV24-1 and TRBJ1-5, with D possibly being TRBD1 (5 bases). Trimming removed 9 bases at V and 3 bases at J, with 11 bases between. This CDR3 comprises 13 residues. The germline CDR1 and CDR2 sequences are KGHDR and SFDVKD.

This clonotype turned up a few times. CDR3 loop: CATSDLSDDEQYF. Written as DNA, the CDR3 is TGTGCCACCAGTGATTTGTCAGACGACGAGCAGTACTTC. The chain has TRBV24-1 and TRBJ2-7, with D hard to call. Between the trimmed V and J ends, which lost 0 bases and 5 bases, there was a span of 7 bases. CDR1 is KGHDR and CDR2 is SFDVKD in the germline V gene. The CDR3 is made up of 13 amino acids.

The chain links TRBV12-5 to TRBJ2-3; 9 nucleotides agree with TRBD1. The CDR3 loop spans 16 amino acids. With V trimmed by 4 bases and J by 3 bases, 8 bases remained unmatched. Per germline, CDR1 LGHNT and CDR2 FRNRAP. The CDR3 protein is CASGSLWDRVTDTQYF. CDR3 coding DNA: TGTGCTAGTGGTTCTTTGTGGGACAGGGTAACAGATACGCAGTATTTT.

The V call is TRBV19, the J call TRBJ1-1; D might be TRBD1 (6 bases). The CDR3 consists of 14 residues. Germline CDR1 is LNHDA and CDR2 is SQIVND (reference sequence). Trimming removed 5 bases from V and 5 bases from J, with 15 bases in between. The CDR3 sequence: CASSGRGLRTEAFF. For the CDR3, the DNA is TGTGCCAGTAGTGGGCGGGGGCTGCGGACTGAAGCTTTCTTT.

This sequence joins TRBV28 and TRBJ2-1, with TRBD1 as a possible D gene (6 bases). Germline assignment: CDR1 MDHEN and CDR2 SYDVKM. The CDR3 extends over 12 amino acids. The ends were cut back, 5 bases at V and 8 bases at J, with 10 bases in the middle. The CDR3 DNA follows: TGTGCCAGCAGTGCAGGGGTGTATGAGCAGTTCTTC. It yields the protein CASSAGVYEQFF.

This clonotype was seen a few times. V usage is TRBV10-3 and J usage is TRBJ2-3, with D unresolved. The CDR3 contains 14 residues. Between the trimmed V and J ends, which lost 6 bases and 4 bases, there was a span of 14 bases. Germline CDR1 and CDR2: ENHRY and SYGVKD. CDR3 in DNA: TGTGCCATCAGGATGGGCCCCTCCCCAGATACGCAGTATTTT. Protein product: CAIRMGPSPDTQYF.

This rearrangement joins TRBV12-3 or TRBV12-4 to TRBJ1-5; D is perhaps TRBD1 (5 bases). V was pared by 2 bases and J by 0 bases, with 8 bases between. The CDR3 is made up of 15 amino acids. The CDR3 region has the DNA TGTGCCAGCAGTTTATTCGGGGGTAGCAATCAGCCCCAGCATTTT. It encodes CASSLFGGSNQPQHF.

This clonotype appeared a few times. The chain is built from TRBV12-3 or TRBV12-4 and TRBJ2-4; perhaps TRBD1 as D (5 bases). Trimming cost V 6 bases and J 13 bases, with 16 bases left between them. The CDR3 spans 12 residues. CDR3 sequence reads: CASSHPQTGQYF. CDR3 nucleotide sequence: TGTGCCAGCAGCCACCCTCAAACAGGCCAGTACTTC.

The rearrangement uses TRBV5-1 and TRBJ1-2; a possible D gene is TRBD1 (6 bases). From germline, CDR1 is SGHRS and CDR2 YFSETQ. The CDR3 has 14 amino acids. V lost 4 bases to trimming and J lost 8 bases, with 18 bases between them. CDR3: CASSITGSGGGYTF. Here the CDR3 DNA reads TGCGCCAGCAGCATAACCGGGAGCGGGGGCGGCTACACCTTC.

This clonotype appeared once. The V call is TRBV12-3 or TRBV12-4, the J call TRBJ2-3; possible D gene TRBD2, 6 bases. The V end was cut by 6 bases, the J end by 5 bases, with 18 bases between. The CDR3 runs 15 residues. CDR3 DNA sequence: TGTGCCAGCAGCCACGGGAGAAGAGGAGGAGATACGCAGTATTTT. Its protein is CASSHGRRGGDTQYF.

The V gene is TRBV12-5, the J gene TRBJ2-1; the match to TRBD1 covers 9 bases. CDR1 LGHNT and CDR2 FRNRAP come from the germline V gene. The CDR3 runs to 14 residues. The ends lost 4 bases at V and 8 bases at J; junction bases unmatched: 6. CDR3: CASGSRDREDEQFF. In DNA form, the CDR3 reads TGTGCTAGTGGTTCCAGGGACAGGGAGGATGAGCAGTTCTTC.

J is TRBJ1-1 and V is TRBV10-3; the D is unclear. The V gene's germline CDR1 is ENHRY and CDR2 SYGVKD. Trimming stripped 7 bases from V and 0 bases from J, with 9 bases between. The CDR3 contains 13 residues. The chain's CDR3 is CAIIAAMNTEAFF. The CDR3 DNA reads TGTGCCATCATCGCAGCCATGAACACTGAAGCTTTCTTT.

This clonotype was counted a few times. The gene calls are TRBV6-5 and TRBJ1-5; 7 bases align to TRBD1. Germline V gene data show CDR1 as MNHEY and CDR2 as SVGAGI. The CDR3 spans 13 residues. The ends lost 5 bases at V and 7 bases at J; junction bases unmatched: 5. The CDR3 sequence is CASSDDRAQPQHF. CDR3 nucleotide sequence: TGTGCCAGCAGTGACGACAGGGCGCAGCCCCAGCATTTT.

The rearrangement links TRBV29-1 to TRBJ2-5; TRBD1 might be the D (6 bases). CDR1 SQVTM and CDR2 ANQGSEA come from the germline V gene. The CDR3 has 13 residues. V shed 6 bases and J shed 1 base, with 12 bases lying between them. The CDR3 protein is CSVRGTTQETQYF. CDR3 in DNA: TGCAGCGTCCGAGGGACAACCCAAGAGACCCAGTACTTC.

This clonotype was counted between two and nine times. The rearrangement uses TRBV7-2 and TRBJ2-3; 7 bases fit TRBD2. The CDR3 consists of 17 residues. The germline CDR1 and CDR2 sequences are SGHTA and FQGNSA. The V gene end was trimmed by 0 bases and the J gene end by 1 base; junction bases not matched to a gene: 7. DNA for the CDR3: TGTGCCAGCAGCTTAGCGCTAGCGGTAGTTGGCACAGATACGCAGTATTTT. Its translation is CASSLALAVVGTDTQYF. The whole variable domain, remainder taken from reference TRBV7-2 and TRBJ2-3, is GAGVSQSPSNKVTEKGKDVELRCDPISGHTALYWYRQSLGQGLEFLIYFQGNSAPDKSGLPSDRFSAERTGGSVSTLTIQRTQQEDSAVYLCASSLALAVVGTDTQYFGPGTRLTVL.

The chain employs TRBV29-1 and TRBJ2-1; D is unclear. CDR1 and CDR2 (germline): SQVTM, ANQGSEA. V was cut by 7 bases and J by 0 bases, with 7 bases left in between. This CDR3 spans 12 amino acids. The CDR3 here is CSGVPSYNEQFF. CDR3 DNA sequence: TGCAGCGGGGTTCCCTCCTACAATGAGCAGTTCTTC.